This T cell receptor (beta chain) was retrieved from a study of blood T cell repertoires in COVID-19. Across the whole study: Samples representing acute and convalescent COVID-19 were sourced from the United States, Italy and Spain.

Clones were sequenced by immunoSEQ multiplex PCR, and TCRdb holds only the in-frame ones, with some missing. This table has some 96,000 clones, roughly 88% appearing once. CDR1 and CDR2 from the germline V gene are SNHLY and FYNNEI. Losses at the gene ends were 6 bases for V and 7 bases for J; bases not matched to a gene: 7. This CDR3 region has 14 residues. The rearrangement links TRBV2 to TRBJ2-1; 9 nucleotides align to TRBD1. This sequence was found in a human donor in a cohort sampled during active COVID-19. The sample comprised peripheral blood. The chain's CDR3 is CASRPGQGRNEQFF. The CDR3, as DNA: TGTGCCAGCAGGCCGGGACAGGGTAGGAATGAGCAGTTCTTC.